This T cell receptor beta chain was captured in a study of control samples from healthy donors and cancer patients. Some clones are missing from TCRdb's copy, which holds only in-frame ones; the method was immunoSEQ multiplex PCR. The sample contains tens of thousands of clones, about 87% of which appear only once. Germline loops: CDR1 LGHDT, CDR2 YNNKEL (reference sequence). The CDR3 spans 17 residues. Trimming removed 0 bases from V and 7 bases from J, with 16 bases in between. The J gene is TRBJ1-6, the V gene TRBV3-1 (or the pseudogene TRBV3-2), with D possibly being TRBD1 (6 bases). Sequencing used blood. This clonotype was sampled from a woman aged 70 to 79 in good health. The CDR3 protein is CASSQDLRGGWNSPLHF. For the CDR3, the DNA is TGTGCCAGCAGCCAAGATCTCAGGGGAGGTTGGAATTCACCCCTCCACTTT.